Presented here are 22 T cell receptor beta chains from one specimen sequenced in a study of CD8 T cells in ankylosing spondylitis. From the 5' RACE reads, TCRdb called clonotypes with MiXCR, one entry per CDR3 protein. The sample shows about 190,000 distinct CDR3 sequences, 10% to 15% of them seen only once. The specimen was blood, either unsorted or a sorted T cell fraction (not recorded which). The receptor set was obtained from a female donor with ankylosing spondylitis or in good health (not recorded which).

This clonotype has a count of ten or more. CDR3 sequence reads: CASSPRRGHNGYTF. In nucleotides, the CDR3 is TGTGCCAGCAGTCCCCGAAGAGGCCATAATGGCTACACCTTC. This sequence joins TRBV27 and TRBJ1-2, with no clear D. The CDR3 runs 14 residues. Germline V gene sequence: CDR1 MNHEY, CDR2 SMNVEV (reference sequence). V shed 5 bases and J shed 6 bases, with 16 bases lying between them.

This clonotype showed up just a few times. This chain connects TRBV5-1 to TRBJ2-5, with 7 bases that match TRBD2. Germline-derived CDR1 and CDR2 are SGHRS and YFSETQ. Trimming took 5 bases from V and 1 from J; bases not matched to a gene: 5. The CDR3 has 14 residues. Written as DNA, the CDR3 is TGCGCCAGCAGTCCTAGCGGTCGCCAAGAGACCCAGTACTTC. Its translation: CASSPSGRQETQYF.

This clonotype was observed many times. The chain combines TRBV10-3 with TRBJ2-2; a weak D match, TRBD2 (6 bases). In germline, CDR1 is ENHRY, CDR2 SYGVKD. The CDR3 is 15 residues long. V was pared by 4 bases and J by 1 base, with 10 bases between. CDR3 nucleotides: TGTGCCATCAGTGGGGCGGGAAGGAACACCGGGGAGCTGTTTTTT. This sequence encodes CAISGAGRNTGELFF.

About this clonotype: This sequence may be a read error, since a much larger clone differs from it by one base. The chain is built from TRBV29-1 and TRBJ2-1; tentative D call: TRBD2 (6 bases). Germline V gene lookup returns CDR1 SQVTM and CDR2 ANQGSEA. The CDR3 has 13 amino acids. The V and J ends lost 7 bases and 7 bases respectively, with 17 bases between them. CDR3 nucleotides: TGCAGCGCCGGTTGGGGGGACGGGAATGAGCAGTTCTTC. This sequence encodes CSAGWGDGNEQFF.

In nucleotides, the CDR3 is TGCAGTGCTTCCAGGGACTCCCGCTCTGGGGCCAACGTCCTGACTTTC. It translates to CSASRDSRSGANVLTF. The V call is TRBV20-1, the J call TRBJ2-6, with TRBD2 as a possible D gene (6 bases). This CDR3 has 16 residues. The germline V and J ends were trimmed by 5 bases and 0 bases, with 14 bases remaining between them. CDR1 and CDR2 (germline): DFQATT, SNEGSKA (reference sequence).

Ten or more counts support this clonotype. The chain combines TRBV29-1 with TRBJ1-1; tentative D call: TRBD1 (5 bases). The germline gives CDR1 SQVTM, CDR2 ANQGSEA. V was clipped by 0 bases and J by 7 bases, with 18 bases between them. The CDR3 runs to 15 residues. The CDR3 coding sequence is TGCAGCGTTGAAGATCTTCCTGGGGGGAATGTTGAAGCTTTCTTT. Protein sequence: CSVEDLPGGNVEAFF.

The CDR3 sequence is CASSLAYGTEQYF. In DNA, the CDR3 is TGTGCCAGCAGTTTAGCCTACGGTACCGAGCAGTACTTC. The chain joins TRBV27 to TRBJ2-7; D unclear. Trimming left V 2 bases short and J 6 bases short, with 11 bases between. Germline-derived CDR1 and CDR2 are MNHEY and SMNVEV (reference sequence). This CDR3 region has 13 residues.

As regards this clonotype: This may be a read error, as it is one base from a much larger clone. This sequence joins TRBV28 and TRBJ2-1; D ambiguous. The J call is in doubt because the DNA end fits TRBJ2-7 better. CDR1 and CDR2 from the germline V gene are MDHEN and SYDVKM. The CDR3 extends over 10 amino acids. This CDR3 is CASARYEQYF. The CDR3 DNA reads as TGTGCCAGCGCCCGGTATGAGCAGTACTTC.

CDR3 in DNA: TGTGCCAGCAGCAACCCAGACAGCAATGAGCAGTTCTTC. Amino acid sequence: CASSNPDSNEQFF. The chain combines TRBV21-1 with TRBJ2-1; whether TRBD1, the table's D call, matches the DNA was not checked. TRBV21-1 is tagged as a pseudogene. The CDR3 consists of 13 residues.

This clonotype showed up just a few times. This chain links TRBV30 with TRBJ2-7, with 8 bases aligning to TRBD2. The CDR3 is 16 residues long. CDR1 GTSNPN and CDR2 SVGIG come from the germline V gene (reference sequence). The junction had 14 bases not matched to a gene; V was cut back by 3 bases and J by 4 bases. The CDR3 nucleotides are TGTGCCTGGAGCGACGCCCCCCCGAGCGGGGGTTACGAGCAGTACTTC. Protein product: CAWSDAPPSGGYEQYF.

In its sample, this clonotype was seen a few times. The V call is TRBV3-1, the J call TRBJ2-2; TRBD1 aligns across 9 bases. This CDR3 is built from 14 residues. V lost 3 bases and J lost 4; bases outside the gene matches: 0. Germline V gene lookup returns CDR1 LGHDT and CDR2 YNNKEL (reference sequence). The CDR3 protein is CASSQTGGTGELFF. CDR3 DNA sequence: TGTGCCAGCAGCCAGACAGGGGGCACCGGGGAGCTGTTTTTT.

The chain joins TRBV20-1 to TRBJ2-1, with 12 nucleotides matching TRBD2. The CDR3 runs to 13 residues. Germline CDR1 is DFQATT and CDR2 is SNEGSKA (reference sequence). Trimming cost V 4 bases and J 9 bases; bases outside gene matches: 4. The CDR3 protein is CSATGLAGSEQFF. The CDR3 DNA reads as TGCAGTGCTACCGGACTAGCGGGAAGTGAGCAGTTCTTC.

This clonotype has a handful of counts. The chain uses TRBV5-1 and TRBJ1-2; 7 positions match TRBD1. CDR1 is SGHRS and CDR2 is YFSETQ in the germline V gene. The CDR3 totals 15 residues. The trim removed 0 bases at V and 4 bases at J, leaving 6 bases unmatched. CDR3 in DNA: TGCGCCAGCAGCTTGGGGGGGGACAGCCGCTATGGCTACACCTTC. This sequence encodes CASSLGGDSRYGYTF. Based on the CDR3 plus reference TRBV5-1 and TRBJ1-2, the full variable domain is KAGVTQTPRYLIKTRGQQVTLSCSPISGHRSVSWYQQTPGQGLQFLFEYFSETQRNKGNFPGRFSGRQFSNSRSEMNVSTLELGDSALYLCASSLGGDSRYGYTFGSGTRLTVV.

This clonotype occurred a few times. The chain has TRBV20-1 and TRBJ2-2; D is unclear. The CDR3 runs to 13 residues. The germline V gene encodes CDR1 DFQATT and CDR2 SNEGSKA (reference sequence). Trimming removed 7 bases at V and 5 bases at J, with 14 bases between. CDR3: CSGSDPETGELFF. The DNA of the CDR3 is TGCAGTGGTTCGGACCCCGAAACCGGGGAGCTGTTTTTT.

This clonotype was detected a few times. V gene TRBV29-1 combines with J gene TRBJ1-1, with 7 positions matching TRBD1. CDR3 length equals 14 residues. Germline assignment: CDR1 SQVTM and CDR2 ANQGSEA. Losses at the gene ends were 7 bases for V and 3 bases for J; bases not matched to a gene: 11. CDR3 coding DNA: TGCAGCGCGGACAGGTTGGGTTTCGACACTGAAGCTTTCTTT. Its translation: CSADRLGFDTEAFF.

This clonotype was picked up many times. The chain uses TRBV12-3 or TRBV12-4 and TRBJ1-1, with D unclear. Trimming shortened V by 7 bases and J by 7 bases, and 19 bases separated the two germline ends. The CDR3 contains 14 residues. CDR3 region: CASTVRGGLLEAFF. The CDR3 DNA follows: TGTGCCAGCACCGTTCGGGGTGGGTTGCTTGAAGCTTTCTTT.

This clonotype has just one count. A much larger clone differs from this one at a single base, so this may be a read error. The rearrangement joins TRBV12-3 or TRBV12-4 to TRBJ2-3; maybe TRBD2 (6 bases). The CDR3 is 14 amino acids. V was shortened by 5 bases and J by 4 bases, with 13 bases between the two germline ends. The CDR3 region is CASSPYTGADTQYF. The CDR3 nucleotides are TGTGCCAGCAGTCCCTACACGGGGGCAGATACGCAGTATTTT.

This clonotype occurred a few times. The rearrangement joins TRBV7-2 to TRBJ1-2, with TRBD1 matching over 7 bases. The CDR3 length is 16 residues. Germline V gene data show CDR1 as SGHTA and CDR2 as FQGNSA. V shed 5 bases, J shed 4 bases, and the junction held 13 bases outside the gene matches. The CDR3 DNA follows: TGTGCCAGCAGCACGCGACAGGGTGGTTTATCCTATGGCTACACCTTC. This gives the protein CASSTRQGGLSYGYTF.

This clonotype was detected a few times. The chain couples TRBV7-2 to TRBJ2-5, with 11 nucleotides matching TRBD2. With 5 bases clipped from V and 3 bases from J, the junction kept 5 bases outside the gene matches. Germline CDR1 reads SGHTA; CDR2 reads FQGNSA. The CDR3 runs 15 residues. The DNA for the CDR3 is TGTGCCAGCAGCACTGGGACTAGCGGTAAAGAGACCCAGTACTTC. Translating gives CASSTGTSGKETQYF.

This clonotype was picked up many times. V and J are TRBV9 and TRBJ1-1; D unclear. Trimming shortened V by 4 bases and J by 1 base, and 14 bases separated the two germline ends. In germline, CDR1 is SGDLS, CDR2 YYNGEE. CDR3 length equals 15 residues. The CDR3 here is CASSPWGGANTEAFF. The CDR3 bases are TGTGCCAGCAGCCCCTGGGGAGGAGCGAACACTGAAGCTTTCTTT.

This clonotype occurred many times. The V gene is TRBV4-3, the J gene TRBJ2-1; D may be TRBD2 (6 bases). Germline CDR1 and CDR2: LGHNA and YSLEER. CDR3 size: 16 residues. Trimming stripped 4 bases from V and 7 bases from J, with 20 bases between. The CDR3 nucleotides read TGCGCCAGCAGCCGACAAGCGGGTCCCGCGGGGAATGAGCAGTTCTTC. Protein product: CASSRQAGPAGNEQFF.

Regarding this clonotype: This could be a read error, since a much larger clone is one nucleotide away. This chain uses TRBV10-3 with TRBJ2-3; TRBD2 matches at 10 bases. Germline V gene data show CDR1 as ENHRY and CDR2 as SYGVKD. This CDR3 region has 15 residues. The CDR3 DNA reads TGTGCCATCAGTGCTAGCGGGAGTATAACAGATACGCAGGATTTT. Amino acids: CAISASGSITDTQDF.